Listed below are T cell receptor beta chains from one sample, sequenced in a study of blood T cells in healthy people across ages. One entry per CDR3 protein, called by TCRdb with MiXCR from the 5' RACE reads. The sample lists roughly 1,800,000 distinct CDR3 sequences, about 50% occurring once. The sample was blood. The receptor set was obtained from a middle-aged woman in good health. CDR3s include the opening cysteine and the closing phenylalanine or tryptophan. The D gene is left open where the match is weak. Expanded clones are given a class, and other clones once, few, many or no size at all.

j_gene,abundance,len,v_gene,d_gene,CDR3nt,CDR3aa
TRBJ1-6,NA,14,TRBV25-1,NA,TGTGCCAGCAGTTTAGCAGGGAGATACTCACCCCTCCACTTT,CASSLAGRYSPLHF
TRBJ2-1,few,16,TRBV4-3,NA,TGCGCCAGCAGCCAGAGGGGCGAACCTCGGTACAATGAGCAGTTCTTC,CASSQRGEPRYNEQFF
TRBJ2-5,NA,14,TRBV7-2,NA,TGTGCCAGCAGCTTAGATGGGGGGAAAGAGACCCAGTACTTC,CASSLDGGKETQYF
TRBJ1-2,NA,14,TRBV7-2,NA,TGTGCCAGCAGCTTACGGAGGGGGGCCTCTGGCTACACCTTC,CASSLRRGASGYTF
TRBJ2-5,NA,19,TRBV7-2,TRBD2,TGTGCCAGCAGCTTAGTACTCTGGCTAGCGGGGGGACTTTTGGAGACCCAGTACTTC,CASSLVLWLAGGLLETQYF
TRBJ2-7,few,16,TRBV4-3,NA,TGCGCCAGCAGCCAAGATCACCCAGCGTCCTCCTACGAGCAGTACTTC,CASSQDHPASSYEQYF
TRBJ1-1,few,13,TRBV20-1,NA,TGCAGTGCCCCGTCTGGGGGAAGGCCTGAAGCTTTCTTT,CSAPSGGRPEAFF
TRBJ1-2,few,15,TRBV4-3,TRBD1,TGCGCCAGCAGCCAAGACAGGGGGCGCGGCTATGGCTACACCTTC,CASSQDRGRGYGYTF
TRBJ2-1,NA,13,TRBV24-1,NA,TGTGCCACCGCAGACTTCTCCTACAATGAGCAGTTCTTC,CATADFSYNEQFF
TRBJ1-6,once,14,TRBV10-2,NA,TGCGCCAGCAGTGCCCCTGGAGAAAATTCACCCCTCCACTTT,CASSAPGENSPLHF
TRBJ1-5,NA,15,TRBV12-3/TRBV12-4,NA,TGTGCCAGCAGTCCCCCCGGGACCCGCAATCAGCCCCAGCATTTT,CASSPPGTRNQPQHF
TRBJ2-1,few,15,TRBV29-1,TRBD1,TGCAGCGTTGAGCCGGGACAGGGGTCGTACAATGAGCAGTTCTTC,CSVEPGQGSYNEQFF
TRBJ2-3,few,13,TRBV10-3,NA,TGTGCCATCGGTGAGGGGTTCACAGATACGCAGTATTTT,CAIGEGFTDTQYF
TRBJ2-1,few,16,TRBV12-3/TRBV12-4,NA,TGTGCCAGCACCCCCCTGCGTGGGACAATTTACAATGAGCAGTTCTTC,CASTPLRGTIYNEQFF
TRBJ2-5,few,15,TRBV11-1,NA,TGTGCCAGCAGCTTAGATTTCGGCGGAACAGAGACCCAGTACTTC,CASSLDFGGTETQYF
TRBJ2-1,NA,18,TRBV19,TRBD2,TGTGCCAGTAGTATAGTGGCTAGCGGGGGGGCCGTCGACAATGAGCAGTTCTTC,CASSIVASGGAVDNEQFF
TRBJ2-5,NA,15,TRBV7-2,NA,TGTGCCAGCAGCTTAGCGGGCCCCTCCCAGGAGACCCAGTACTTC,CASSLAGPSQETQYF
TRBJ2-7,few,17,TRBV4-2,TRBD2,TGTGCCAGCAGCCAAGCTTTTCCAGGGACTAGCGGTTCCGAGCAGTACTTC,CASSQAFPGTSGSEQYF
TRBJ2-5,NA,14,TRBV28,TRBD1,TGTGCCAGCAGTCCGGACCAGGGGGCTAAGGAGCAGTACTTC,CASSPDQGAKEQYF
TRBJ1-6,few,19,TRBV6-1,TRBD1,TGTGCCAGCAGCAACCCCGGACAGGGTCCGAGCTCCTATAATTCACCCCTCCACTTT,CASSNPGQGPSSYNSPLHF
TRBJ2-3,NA,14,TRBV21-1,NA,TGTGCCAGCAGCAAAGGGGAGCGCCGGCATACGCAGTATTTT,CASSKGERRHTQYF
TRBJ1-2,NA,13,TRBV6-2/TRBV6-3,NA,TGTGCCAGCAGTCTACAAGCAATTTATGGCTACACCTTC,CASSLQAIYGYTF
TRBJ1-4,NA,16,TRBV6-1,TRBD1,TGTGCCAGCAGTGAGTTCATCCGACAGGGTTATGAAAAACTGTTTTTT,CASSEFIRQGYEKLFF
TRBJ2-5,NA,16,TRBV9,NA,TGTGCCAGCAGTCGTGATTCGGGATTTGTAAGAGAGACCCAGTACTTC,CASSRDSGFVRETQYF
TRBJ2-7,few,12,TRBV20-1,TRBD1,TGCAGTGCTAGCTGGGACAGCTACGAGCAGTACTTC,CSASWDSYEQYF
TRBJ2-1,few,14,TRBV5-1,NA,TGCGCCAGCAGCTTGAATATAAGGTCTGATGTGCAGTTCTTC,CASSLNIRSDVQFF
TRBJ1-2,NA,16,TRBV20-1,TRBD1,TGCAGTGCTAGAGCCAGGGACAGGGGGTACGACTATGGCTACACCTTC,CSARARDRGYDYGYTF
TRBJ1-6,NA,15,TRBV28,TRBD1,TGTGCCAGCAGTTTCCCCGGACAGGTCACGCGGCCCCTCCACTTT,CASSFPGQVTRPLHF
TRBJ2-7,NA,17,TRBV6-2/TRBV6-3,TRBD2,TGTGCCAGCAGTTACTCGAGTCTAGCGGGGGGGTACAATGAGCAGTACTTC,CASSYSSLAGGYNEQYF
TRBJ2-3,NA,14,TRBV14,NA,TGTGCCAGCAGCCAAGAGTGGGGAGTAGATACGCAGTATTTT,CASSQEWGVDTQYF
TRBJ1-1,once,15,TRBV6-5,TRBD1,TGTGCCAGCAGTTACTCACCCACAGGGGCCACTGAAGCTTTCTTT,CASSYSPTGATEAFF
TRBJ2-1,NA,17,TRBV20-1,TRBD2,TGCAGTGCTAGAGATCGGATGGGAGGGGCGACCTACAATGAGCAGTTCTTC,CSARDRMGGATYNEQFF
TRBJ1-4,NA,12,TRBV6-1,NA,TGTGCCAGCAGCGACCTCGACAGAAAACTGTTTTTT,CASSDLDRKLFF
TRBJ2-7,NA,16,TRBV12-3/TRBV12-4,NA,TGTGCCAGCAGCCCAAATACAGGGATTTTGACCTACGAGCAGTACTTC,CASSPNTGILTYEQYF
TRBJ2-4,NA,15,TRBV6-1,NA,TGTGCCAGCAGAGGCATACCTCAGGACAAAAACATTCAGTACTTC,CASRGIPQDKNIQYF
TRBJ2-1,NA,12,TRBV20-1,NA,TGCAGTGCTAGACGTCCCGGGTCGGAGCAGTTCTTC,CSARRPGSEQFF
TRBJ2-7,NA,13,TRBV12-3/TRBV12-4,NA,TGTGCCAGCAGTTTATACCCGGGCGGCGAGCAGTACTTC,CASSLYPGGEQYF
TRBJ2-3,few,17,TRBV7-2,TRBD1,TGTGCCAGCAGCCCCGTCATTGACAGGGCTAGCACAGATACGCAGTATTTT,CASSPVIDRASTDTQYF
TRBJ2-1,NA,16,TRBV4-3,NA,TGCGCCAGCAGCCAAGACAGGTCTAGCTCCTACAATGAGCAGTTCTTC,CASSQDRSSSYNEQFF
TRBJ1-5,few,14,TRBV7-2,NA,TGTGCCAGCAGCTTAGCGGGGCGGGCTCAGCCCCAGCATTTT,CASSLAGRAQPQHF
TRBJ2-7,NA,15,TRBV20-1,TRBD2,TGCAGTGCTAGTCGTGCTAGCGGGGATGTCAATGAGCAGTACTTC,CSASRASGDVNEQYF
TRBJ2-1,NA,18,TRBV6-2/TRBV6-3,NA,TGTGCCAGCAGTTTTAGCGTAGGAAGCCCGATAAGCTACAATGAGCAGTTCTTC,CASSFSVGSPISYNEQFF
TRBJ1-1,few,15,TRBV4-3,NA,TGCGCCAGCAGCCAAGATCGCATGGGGGGCACTGAAGCTTTCTTT,CASSQDRMGGTEAFF
TRBJ2-5,few,15,TRBV7-2,NA,TGTGCCAGCAGCTTAGCCGGGTGGGGTCGGGAGACCCAGTACTTC,CASSLAGWGRETQYF
TRBJ1-4,NA,15,TRBV5-1,TRBD1,TGCGCCAGCAGCCGGGCAGGGGGTTATAATGAAAAACTGTTTTTT,CASSRAGGYNEKLFF
TRBJ1-2,NA,12,TRBV29-1,NA,TGCAGCGTTGAGGGGGATATCTATGGCTACACCTTC,CSVEGDIYGYTF
TRBJ2-3,NA,12,TRBV5-8,NA,TGTGCCAGCAGCAAAGCTTCAGATACGCAGTATTTT,CASSKASDTQYF
TRBJ2-7,NA,17,TRBV6-5,TRBD2,TGTGCCAGCAGTTACTCGACACTAGCGGGGGGTAAGAACGAGCAGTACTTC,CASSYSTLAGGKNEQYF
TRBJ1-2,few,13,TRBV28,TRBD1,TGTGCCAGCAGTTTAGAGACAGGGCGAGGCTACACCTTC,CASSLETGRGYTF
TRBJ2-1,NA,16,TRBV11-2,NA,TGTGCCAGCAGTTCCTGGGAGGGGGGCTCCTACAATGAGCAGTTCTTC,CASSSWEGGSYNEQFF
TRBJ2-7,NA,17,TRBV5-1,TRBD2,TGCGCCAGCAGCAGGGGGACTAGCGGGGGTGATACCTACGAGCAGTACTTC,CASSRGTSGGDTYEQYF
TRBJ2-6,NA,18,TRBV12-3/TRBV12-4,NA,TGTGCCAGCAGTTCCCCGGACGGGAAAAGCTCTGGGGCCAACGTCCTGACTTTC,CASSSPDGKSSGANVLTF
TRBJ2-3,NA,16,TRBV5-6,NA,TGTGCCAGCAGCGACATGGCGGGGACCTTCACAGATACGCAGTATTTT,CASSDMAGTFTDTQYF
TRBJ2-7,once,15,TRBV28,TRBD1,TGTGCCAGCAGTTGGGACAGTCCGAGCCCCTACGAGCAGTACTTC,CASSWDSPSPYEQYF
TRBJ2-7,once,13,TRBV7-9,TRBD1,TGTGCCAGCAGGCTCTCGGACAGGGACGAGCAGTACTTC,CASRLSDRDEQYF
TRBJ2-5,NA,15,TRBV2,NA,TGTGCCAGCAGTGAAGCACAAGGGATCCAAGAGACCCAGTACTTC,CASSEAQGIQETQYF